This TCR beta chain was retrieved from a study of blood T cells in healthy people across ages. The CDR3 sequence is 11 residues long. Germline CDR1 reads WNHNN; CDR2 reads SYGVQD (reference sequence). The V and J ends lost 3 bases and 7 bases respectively, with 7 bases between them. PCR was performed a second time for roughly 7 to 12 cycles using a sample-barcoded 5' primer and a J-beta primer mix. Each cDNA was tagged by a template-switch adaptor containing 12 random nucleotides. TCRdb redid the calling of the 5' RACE reads with MiXCR, one entry per CDR3 protein. The sample yields 1.5 million to 2 million distinct CDR3 sequences, 28% seen once.

This sequence was found in a woman aged 30 to 39 in good health. Material: blood. The J gene is TRBJ2-7, the V gene TRBV10-1, with D possibly matching TRBD2 (5 bases). Here the CDR3 DNA reads TGCGCCAGCAGTGACGGGAATGAGCAGTACTTC. Its protein product is CASSDGNEQYF.